This is a list of T cell receptor beta chains from one sample in a study of blood T cell repertoires in COVID-19. Profiling relied on immunoSEQ multiplex PCR, and the TCRdb table lists in-frame clones only, not all of them. The sample carries some 160,000 clones, 65% to 85% recorded once. The sequenced sample was peripheral blood. These receptors came from a woman between 50 and 59 years old with acute or convalescent COVID-19. The CDR3 runs from the conserved cysteine through the conserved F or W. D genes are given only for firm matches. Expanded clones get a size class; other rows say once, few or many, or leave the size out.

TRBJ1-5 | NA | TRBV6-2/TRBV6-3 | NA | CASSSQENQPQHF | TGTGCCAGCAGTTCACAGGAAAATCAGCCCCAGCATTTT
TRBJ2-5 | NA | TRBV9 | TRBD2 | CASSLRGTEETQYF | TGTGCCAGCAGCCTGCGGGGGACTGAAGAGACCCAGTACTTC
TRBJ2-7 | NA | TRBV6-5 | NA | CASSFLSSYEQYF | TGTGCCAGCAGTTTCCTAAGCTCCTACGAGCAGTACTTC
TRBJ1-4 | NA | TRBV7-9 | NA | CASSPIGGAGEKLFF | TGTGCCAGCAGCCCTATAGGGGGTGCGGGTGAAAAACTGTTTTTT
TRBJ1-2 | NA | TRBV12-3/TRBV12-4 | TRBD1 | CASTQGQGHGYTF | TGTGCCAGCACCCAGGGACAGGGCCATGGCTACACCTTC
TRBJ2-7 | NA | TRBV10-3 | TRBD2 | CAISDTGGGVYEQYF | TGTGCCATCAGTGATACAGGTGGGGGGGTCTACGAGCAGTACTTC
TRBJ1-5 | NA | TRBV2 | NA | CASTGLDSNQPQHF | TGTGCCAGTACAGGCCTGGATAGCAATCAGCCCCAGCATTTT
TRBJ1-4 | NA | TRBV7-2 | NA | CASSSMAGEEKLFF | TGTGCCAGCAGCTCGATGGCGGGCGAAGAAAAACTGTTTTTT
TRBJ1-2 | few | TRBV7-9 | NA | CASSPGAGTNYGYTF | TGTGCCAGCAGCCCCGGCGCAGGGACTAACTATGGCTACACCTTC
TRBJ2-3 | NA | TRBV5-6 | NA | CASSFSGVADTQYF | TGTGCCAGCAGCTTCTCGGGAGTCGCAGATACGCAGTATTTT
TRBJ1-1 | NA | TRBV28 | TRBD1 | CASRIDQGGSAEAFF | TGTGCCAGCAGGATAGACCAGGGGGGCTCAGCTGAAGCTTTCTTT
TRBJ1-5 | once | TRBV7-2 | NA | CASSLSSNQPQHF | TGTGCCAGCAGCTTAAGCAGCAATCAGCCCCAGCATTTT
TRBJ2-7 | NA | TRBV20-1 | NA | CSASGGYEQYF | TGCAGTGCTAGCGGGGGCTACGAGCAGTACTTC
TRBJ1-1 | NA | TRBV5-1 | TRBD1 | CASSYTGTDNTEAFF | TGCGCCAGCAGTTACACCGGGACAGACAACACTGAAGCTTTCTTT
TRBJ1-2 | NA | TRBV7-2 | NA | CASSLARGLRGYTF | TGTGCCAGCAGCTTAGCTCGGGGTTTGCGCGGCTACACCTTC
TRBJ2-7 | NA | TRBV27 | NA | CASSLDYRGAYEQYF | TGTGCCAGCAGTTTGGACTACAGGGGCGCCTACGAGCAGTACTTC
TRBJ1-5 | NA | TRBV12-3/TRBV12-4 | NA | CASSLVAGQPQHF | TGTGCCAGCAGTTTAGTTGCGGGACAGCCCCAGCATTTT
TRBJ1-4 | NA | TRBV29-1 | NA | CSVDRGLGDEKLFF | TGCAGCGTTGATAGGGGCTTAGGGGATGAAAAACTGTTTTTT